This T cell receptor (beta chain) was captured in a study of regulatory T cells in long-lasting Graves disease. Time point specified: newly diagnosed GD, antithyroid drugs for less than 3 months. Generation of the TCR library employed RNA extracted from PBMCs. The CDR3 runs to 15 residues. Trimming removed 3 bases from V and 0 bases from J, with 9 bases in between. The germline gives CDR1 MNHEY, CDR2 SMNVEV (reference sequence). According to the study, TCR beta libraries were built with iRepertoire HTBI primers and CDR3-region Arm-PCR. TCRdb fed the multiplex PCR reads into MiXCR, producing one record per CDR3 protein. Among 200,000 to 250,000 distinct CDR3 sequences listed, roughly 18% were seen once. Ten or more counts support this clonotype.

Specimen: peripheral blood mononuclear cells (PBMCs), collected at new diagnosis, from a patient treated with antithyroid drugs. This clonotype originated in a female donor with Graves disease. The V call is TRBV27, the J call TRBJ1-5; D remains ambiguous. CDR3 bases: TGTGCCAGCAGTTTTCTACTGGATAGCAATCAGCCCCAGCATTTT. Its translation: CASSFLLDSNQPQHF.